Listed below are T cell receptor beta chains from one sample, sequenced in a study of cytomegalovirus exposure and HLA in healthy donors. This table comes from immunoSEQ multiplex PCR, and its TCRdb copy is limited to in-frame clones, with some not included. The table records approximately 130,000 clones, roughly 70% of them present only once. The sequenced sample consisted of PBMCs. These receptors were obtained from a man aged 25-45 years in good health and CMV-seronegative. Both conserved end residues are part of each CDR3.

j_call v_call cdr3_aa
TRBJ1-2 TRBV30 CAWSVRGFNYGYTF
TRBJ1-1 TRBV7-7 CASSLAGDTEAFF
TRBJ2-1 TRBV27 CASSFLRAGVDNEQFF
TRBJ2-5 TRBV30 CAWGGGWETQYF
TRBJ1-4 TRBV19 CASGTPVEKLFF
TRBJ2-7 TRBV28 CASSNRGYSSYEQYF
TRBJ1-6 TRBV30 CACHRDNSPLHF
TRBJ1-1 TRBV5-1 CASRSQQGNTEAFF
TRBJ1-1 TRBV29-1 CSVGAGWDTEAFF
TRBJ2-7 TRBV6-1 CASRTTSGGTYEQYF
TRBJ2-2 TRBV7-3 CASSKDTGELFF
TRBJ2-3 TRBV7-3 CASSSLAGGITDTQYF
TRBJ1-5 TRBV7-2 CASSLGTGGSQPQHF
TRBJ1-2 TRBV19 CASSTPGGAGGYTF
TRBJ2-3 TRBV7-2 CASSFGLGADTQYF
TRBJ1-2 TRBV28 CATGTGEGYTF
TRBJ1-4 TRBV9 CASSVDGEDGGKLFF
TRBJ1-1 TRBV18 CASSPLGGDTEAFF
TRBJ2-7 TRBV30 CAWSVRATGTSEQYF
TRBJ2-1 TRBV4-1 CASRTPPTSTLGNEQFF
TRBJ2-7 TRBV11-2 CASSGGRATYEQYF
TRBJ1-2 TRBV5-6 CASSYSYGYTF
TRBJ1-3 TRBV5-6 CASSSTGVNTIYF
TRBJ1-3 TRBV27 CASSPLTGGNTIYF
TRBJ1-2 TRBV7-3 CASSSGQGVGYTF
TRBJ2-1 TRBV7-9 CASSLDAGNEQFF
TRBJ1-3 TRBV5-1 CASSYEGTLSGNTIYF
TRBJ2-2 TRBV4-3 CASSQDQRAYEGTGELFF
TRBJ2-5 TRBV6-1 CASSAAGSSGTQYF
TRBJ2-1 TRBV4-3 CASSQGQGYEQFF
TRBJ2-3 TRBV25-1 CATSRGATDTQYF
TRBJ2-7 TRBV6-5 CASSYFGGGYEQYF
TRBJ2-1 TRBV5-1 CASSPTGGEQFF
TRBJ2-7 TRBV6-5 CASMESLPPYEQYF
TRBJ1-1 TRBV5-1 CASTPRVGALGTEAFF
TRBJ2-7 TRBV7-8 CASSLGSSIPYEQYF
TRBJ1-1 TRBV7-2 CASSLGGGWGNPMNTEAFF
TRBJ2-7 TRBV11-1 CASSTPTGMYYEQYF
TRBJ2-1 TRBV9 CASSVVTGLMSPQFF
TRBJ2-2 TRBV19 CATSDSGRATGELFF
TRBJ1-2 TRBV6-5 CASGQGWGYTF
TRBJ1-4 TRBV7-8 CASSSRVLDEKLFF
TRBJ2-7 TRBV9 CASSVGASAGGGEQYF
TRBJ1-2 TRBV29-1 CSVGQVYGYTF